One sample yielded the 5 T cell receptor beta chains listed below, sequenced in a study of shared clonotypes between healthy human individuals. The table came from immunoSEQ multiplex PCR; TCRdb's copy has only in-frame clones and leaves some out. The repertoire includes roughly 2,000,000 clones, 90% to 95% of them detected once, and less than 2% sits in the top ten. Only CD45RO-negative cells positively selected for CCR7 counted as naive CD8 cells, so terminally differentiated effector memory CD45RA+ cells were excluded. The specimen sequenced was naive CD8+ T cells from PBMCs. Receptor source: a man aged 18 to 30 in good health. Some clones in this sample may be carry-over from other donors' samples.

The chain couples TRBV29-1 to TRBJ2-7; TRBD1 agrees at 9 bases. Germline V gene sequence: CDR1 SQVTM, CDR2 ANQGSEA. CDR3 length: 15 residues. The J segment lost 1 base and the V segment lost 4 bases, leaving 8 bases of the junction unmatched. The CDR3 loop reads CSVGAGDRESYEQYF. The CDR3 DNA reads as TGCAGCGTTGGGGCGGGGGACAGGGAATCCTACGAGCAGTACTTC.

The rearrangement links TRBV4-1 to TRBJ1-2; D is possibly TRBD1 (5 bases). Germline V gene sequence: CDR1 MGHRA, CDR2 YSYEKL. V was trimmed by 3 bases and J by 2 bases, leaving 22 bases between them. The CDR3 has 18 amino acids. The CDR3 DNA is TGCGCCAGCAGCCAGTCGGGGGTGTACGGGATTCGGAACTATGGCTACACCTTC. Translating it yields CASSQSGVYGIRNYGYTF.

The CDR3 DNA reads as TGTGCCAGCAGTGATATCTTCCGGGTTGAGGCCCCCCAGTATTTT. This translates into CASSDIFRVEAPQYF. The chain combines TRBV2 with TRBJ2-3; D uncertain. Germline CDR1 is SNHLY and CDR2 is FYNNEI. The V end was cut by 3 bases, the J end by 12 bases, with 22 bases between. This CDR3 has 15 amino acids.

This chain links TRBV11-2 with TRBJ2-5, with 13 bases identical to TRBD2. V lost 5 bases to trimming and J lost 6 bases; unmatched junction nucleotides: 6. The germline gives CDR1 SGHAT, CDR2 FQNNGV. This CDR3 contains 15 residues. The CDR3 region is CASSQTSGRMKTQYF. DNA of the CDR3: TGTGCCAGCAGCCAGACTAGCGGGAGGATGAAGACCCAGTACTTC.

The chain recombines TRBV4-3 with TRBJ2-1; perhaps TRBD2 as D (5 bases). The CDR3 length is 17 residues. Germline lookup yields CDR1 LGHNA and CDR2 YSLEER. Trimming left V 0 bases short and J 2 bases short, with 14 bases between. In nucleotides, the CDR3 is TGCGCCAGCAGCCAAGATACGGTGGAGGCGGCCTACAATGAGCAGTTCTTC. Translated, it gives CASSQDTVEAAYNEQFF.